This T cell receptor (beta chain) was observed in a study of T cell responses to AZD1222 COVID-19 vaccine (dated by TCRdb to the early 2020s). Turning to the overall study: A total of 233 trial participants underwent TCR sequencing, of whom 207 had received two doses of AZD1222 and approximately 26 had received two doses of the MenACWY control vaccine. Trial participants were enrolled by age into subgroups of 18-55, 56-69 and 70-plus years, and roughly 160, 29 and 62 TCR-sequenced participants, respectively, were included in these subgroups. Paper-wide results and their limitations: Participants were mostly white British, with more females than males. The authors suggested clonal diversity may have been underestimated. A significant rise in spike-specific TCR breadth and depth was observed after two AZD1222 doses relative to day 0 and relative to MenACWY recipients. Epitopes outside the regions mutated in the B.1.351 and B.1.1.7 variants were reportedly recognized by nearly half of the unique spike-specific TCRs. The 56-69-year group was small, and its depth increase did not reach significance, likely because of low power. Because no day 14 peak-response samples were available, repertoires were characterized only after the peak T cell response. Only five or six AZD1222 recipients were SARS-CoV-2 seropositive at baseline, limiting conclusions about previously exposed vaccinees. Vaccine-associated CD4 TCRs spanned the whole spike protein, with dominant responses in regions 160-218 and 743-854.

Via the germline V gene (reference sequence), CDR1 is GTSNPN and CDR2 SVGIG. Trimming leaves V shorter by 3 bases and J shorter by 4 bases, with the junction holding 15 bases beyond the gene matches. From cysteine to phenylalanine, the CDR3 is 17 amino acids long. This entry keeps only the CDR3 DNA: 51 bases, framed from base 1. The CDR3 regions of human TCRbeta chains were subjected to immunosequencing. For the original study's pipeline: TCRs in the repertoires were compared against a reference library of SARS-CoV-2-specific TCRs that had been generated with the MIRA antigen-specificity platform. Breadth was defined as the fraction of unique TCRs that were SARS-CoV-2-associated, and depth was defined as the fraction of total T cells that were SARS-CoV-2-associated. Using the MIRA data, each spike-specific TCR was mapped to the spike region that the TCR reacts to and placed in a CD4 or CD8 class. Log10-transformed breadth and depth values were compared by one-way ANOVA with Sidak's multiple comparisons tests. TCRdb mirrors the immuneACCESS table, restricted to in-frame sequences. Some clones are absent from its copies; in checked studies, under half trace to an unresolved V gene, and the reason for the others is unknown. The V and J calls and clone size were taken over from that table, and D and trimming were inferred from the DNA. Here the sample has over 100,000 clones; around 90% occur a single time. The ten largest clones add up to 9.5% to 15% of the sample.

The time point label of this sample denotes: baseline before first vaccination. The label giving this sample's treatment or condition can be read as: meningococcal conjugate vaccine given as trial control. Vaccinee samples came from UK trials COV001 and COV002, including a single-blind randomized controlled phase 2/3 trial of AZD1222 (ChAdOx1 nCoV-19) in healthy adults. For TCRbeta chain sequencing, PBMC samples were collected from trial participants at day 0 and at day 28 after the second dose. A word on this clone: Its antigen remains unidentified. The input lacks base qualities; no much larger clone sits a single base away.

This sequence uses TRBV30 and TRBJ2-7, with 10 junctional bases fitting TRBD1. The sequenced sample was peripheral blood, obtained on day 0 of MenACWY control vaccination. The receptor comes from an adult in good health. CDR3 loop: CAWSMPHGTGDPYEQYF. The nucleotide sequence is TGTGCCTGGAGCATGCCTCACGGGACAGGGGACCCATACGAGCAGTACTTC.